One sample yielded the 16 T cell receptor beta chains listed below, sequenced in a study of identical twins. In TCRdb, the 5' RACE reads were re-called with MiXCR into one record per CDR3 protein. The table lists roughly 770,000 distinct CDR3 sequences, about 20% of them singletons. The data also belong to a second study, concerning T cells expressing NK-cell markers.

The specimen sequenced was PBMCs. The receptors shown here come from a woman aged 18 to 35 in good health.

The sample holds one count of this clonotype. The chain recombines TRBV20-1 with TRBJ1-2, with a possible D match to TRBD1 (5 bases). Germline V gene lookup returns CDR1 DFQATT and CDR2 SNEGSKA (reference sequence). The CDR3 runs 13 residues. V was clipped by 1 base and J by 7 bases, with 13 bases between them. CDR3 sequence (DNA): TGCAGTGCTAGAGTCCCTGGGGGTGCTGGCTACACCTTC. Translation gives CSARVPGGAGYTF.

This chain joins TRBV20-1 and TRBJ2-1; 11 bases align to TRBD2. Unmatched junction bases numbered 13, after V lost 6 bases and J lost 12 bases. CDR3 length: 14 amino acids. Looked up from germline, CDR1 is DFQATT and CDR2 is SNEGSKA (reference sequence). The CDR3: CSADTGTSGGWQFF. The CDR3 DNA follows: TGCAGTGCGGATACCGGGACTAGCGGAGGGTGGCAGTTCTTC.

Here the CDR3 DNA reads TGCGCCAGCAGCAAGACTCCCCTTGGTACGGCGGGAGGCACAGATACGCAGTATTTT. Translating gives CASSKTPLGTAGGTDTQYF. V usage is TRBV5-1 and J usage is TRBJ2-3; 7 bases agree with TRBD2. This CDR3 is 19 amino acids long. Germline CDR1 is SGHRS and CDR2 is YFSETQ. The trim removed 4 bases at V and 1 base at J, leaving 18 bases unmatched.

This sequence joins TRBV9 and TRBJ2-2, with D possibly being TRBD2 (6 bases). With 4 bases removed from V and 7 bases from J, the gap between germline ends came to 17 bases. CDR3 length: 15 residues. The germline gives CDR1 SGDLS, CDR2 YYNGEE. The CDR3 bases are TGTGCCAGCAGCTCGAGGGCGGAGGGAAGCGGGGAGCTGTTTTTT. Encoded protein: CASSSRAEGSGELFF.

This clonotype was detected many times. The chain uses TRBV20-1 and TRBJ2-1; the D gene is possibly TRBD2 (5 bases). The CDR3 loop spans 14 amino acids. Trimming cost V 0 bases and J 8 bases, with 14 bases left between them. Germline lookup yields CDR1 DFQATT and CDR2 SNEGSKA (reference sequence). The CDR3 DNA reads TGCAGTGCTAGAGATCACTACGGAGGCGATGAGCAGTTCTTC. Protein product: CSARDHYGGDEQFF.

CDR3 bases: TGTGCCAGCAGTGTGGACGGGGCCTTAAACGTCAATGAGCAGTTCTTC. As protein: CASSVDGALNVNEQFF. The V and J genes are TRBV6-1 and TRBJ2-1; D may match TRBD1 or TRBD2 (5 bases each). V shed 4 bases and J shed 6 bases, with 19 bases lying between them. Germline V gene sequence: CDR1 MNHNS, CDR2 SASEGT. The length of the CDR3 is 16 residues.

The chain recombines TRBV29-1 with TRBJ2-1, with 8 bases matching TRBD1. Losses at the gene ends were 4 bases for V and 6 bases for J; bases not matched to a gene: 5. Germline V gives CDR1 SQVTM, CDR2 ANQGSEA. The CDR3 contains 13 residues. The CDR3 loop reads CSVAETGANEQFF. The CDR3 nucleotides are TGCAGCGTTGCCGAGACAGGGGCCAATGAGCAGTTCTTC.

The sample holds a few counts of this clonotype. A single base separates this from a much larger clone, so it may be a read error. V is TRBV12-3 or TRBV12-4 and J is TRBJ2-6; D is unclear. The CDR3 contains 12 residues. V was cut by 7 bases and J by 0 bases, with 1 base left in between. DNA of the CDR3: TGTGCCAGCATCTCTGGGGCCAACGTCCTGACTTTC. As protein: CASISGANVLTF.

The V call is TRBV5-1, the J call TRBJ1-1; D is perhaps TRBD1 (5 bases). Between the trimmed V and J ends, which lost 7 bases and 7 bases, there was a span of 14 bases. The CDR3 has 12 residues. Germline CDR1 and CDR2: SGHRS and YFSETQ. The CDR3 nucleotides are TGCGCCAGCCTTGGGGGTGCGAATGAAGCTTTCTTT. Its protein is CASLGGANEAFF.

The genes are TRBV5-1 and TRBJ1-4; a possible D gene is TRBD1 (6 bases). CDR3 length: 15 amino acids. V was clipped by 0 bases and J by 11 bases, with 17 bases between them. Germline V gene sequence: CDR1 SGHRS, CDR2 YFSETQ. CDR3 in DNA: TGCGCCAGCAGCTTGGCCGAGGGCAGGGGTTCTAAACTGTTTTTT. Protein sequence: CASSLAEGRGSKLFF. Based on the CDR3 plus reference TRBV5-1 and TRBJ1-4, the full variable domain is KAGVTQTPRYLIKTRGQQVTLSCSPISGHRSVSWYQQTPGQGLQFLFEYFSETQRNKGNFPGRFSGRQFSNSRSEMNVSTLELGDSALYLCASSLAEGRGSKLFFGSGTQLSVL.

The chain has TRBV30 and TRBJ2-7; 7 nucleotides agree with TRBD1. The CDR3 runs 13 residues. V shed 3 bases, J shed 6 bases, and the junction held 8 bases outside the gene matches. CDR1 and CDR2 from the germline V gene are GTSNPN and SVGIG (reference sequence). The CDR3 sequence is CAWSEGAWSEQYF. CDR3 nucleotide sequence: TGTGCCTGGAGCGAGGGGGCGTGGAGCGAGCAGTACTTC.

The chain joins TRBV12-3 or TRBV12-4 to TRBJ2-1, with TRBD2 matching 11 bases. V shed 5 bases and J 0 bases; nucleotides not matched to a gene: 12. This CDR3 has 19 residues. CDR3: CASSTPGLAVLSSYNEQFF. CDR3 DNA: TGTGCCAGCAGTACGCCGGGACTAGCGGTCCTTAGCTCCTACAATGAGCAGTTCTTC.

The CDR3 region is CASSLDGARGQPQHF. CDR3 DNA: TGTGCCAGCAGTTTGGATGGGGCTAGAGGTCAGCCCCAGCATTTT. J is TRBJ1-5 and V is TRBV12-3 or TRBV12-4, with a possible D match to TRBD1 (5 bases). The CDR3 has 15 amino acids. V lost 3 bases and J lost 6, with 15 bases in between.

The chain joins TRBV28 to TRBJ2-7; tentatively, D is TRBD1 (6 bases). The germline V gene encodes CDR1 MDHEN and CDR2 SYDVKM. V was clipped by 4 bases and J by 5 bases, with 12 bases between them. The CDR3 is 13 amino acids. CDR3 residues: CASSYRGSNEQYF. The DNA for the CDR3 is TGTGCCAGCAGTTATAGGGGGAGTAACGAGCAGTACTTC.

As DNA, the CDR3 is TGCGCCAGCAGCTTCGGACAGGCGGGATCACCCCTCCACTTT. It encodes CASSFGQAGSPLHF. The chain joins TRBV5-1 to TRBJ1-6; 7 nucleotides align to TRBD1. This CDR3 spans 14 amino acids. The germline CDR1 and CDR2 sequences are SGHRS and YFSETQ. The junction had 6 bases not matched to a gene; V was cut back by 2 bases and J by 10 bases.

This clonotype was counted only a few times. The chain recombines TRBV10-3 with TRBJ2-5; D ambiguous. The CDR3 has 12 amino acids. Germline V lookup: CDR1 ENHRY, CDR2 SYGVKD. Trimming took off 1 base at V and 5 bases at J, with 5 bases between the two ends. CDR3: CAISEYRETQYF. The CDR3 DNA sequence: TGTGCCATCAGTGAGTACCGGGAGACCCAGTACTTC.